This TCR beta chain stems from a study of blood T cell repertoires in COVID-19. Study context: PBMCs, B-cell-depleted T cells, or T cells provided the cDNA or gDNA that made up the material.

Authors' data handling: By means of reference gene primer amplification, nucleated cell counts were estimated. The repertoire was sequenced with immunoSEQ multiplex PCR; TCRdb's copy has only in-frame clones and lacks some. That table supplies the V and J calls and clone size; D and trimming were determined from the DNA. The repertoire includes 350,000 to 450,000 clones, around nine tenths of them detected once, and 1.5% to 1.8% sits in the top ten. A Seattle source enrolled patients during active infection and followed them longitudinally. This clone was counted between two and nine times. CDR1 is LGHDT, CDR2 YNNKEL, per germline (reference sequence). The V end was cut by 0 bases, the J end by 7 bases, with 28 bases between. The CDR3 has 19 amino acids.

The rearrangement uses TRBV3-1 (or the pseudogene TRBV3-2) and TRBJ2-7; D not resolved. Specimen: peripheral blood. The sequence was collected from a woman aged 40 to 50 with COVID-19, enrolled during active disease. The CDR3 sequence: CASSQDVRGSTPPSKEQYF. Here the CDR3 DNA reads TGTGCCAGCAGCCAAGATGTTCGCGGCAGTACGCCGCCTTCAAAGGAGCAGTACTTC.